Described below is a single T cell receptor beta chain sequence and its context. Sequenced by immunoSEQ multiplex PCR; TCRdb stores in-frame clones only, minus some. The table shows approximately 46,000 clones, with 75% to 80% occurring only once. Germline CDR1 SGHTA, CDR2 FQGTGA. The CDR3 is made up of 14 amino acids. Trimming took 3 bases from V and 3 from J, leaving 6 bases between them. These data belong to a study of T cells in tumors after PD-1 blockade. The rearrangement uses TRBV7-3 and TRBJ2-6; D is unresolved. The receptor was isolated from a human donor with basal cell carcinoma. Sequences were derived from PBMCs, sampled before anti-PD-1 treatment. For the CDR3, the DNA is TGTGCCAGCAGCTTCCAGGATGGGGCCAACGTCCTGACTTTC. Translating it yields CASSFQDGANVLTF.